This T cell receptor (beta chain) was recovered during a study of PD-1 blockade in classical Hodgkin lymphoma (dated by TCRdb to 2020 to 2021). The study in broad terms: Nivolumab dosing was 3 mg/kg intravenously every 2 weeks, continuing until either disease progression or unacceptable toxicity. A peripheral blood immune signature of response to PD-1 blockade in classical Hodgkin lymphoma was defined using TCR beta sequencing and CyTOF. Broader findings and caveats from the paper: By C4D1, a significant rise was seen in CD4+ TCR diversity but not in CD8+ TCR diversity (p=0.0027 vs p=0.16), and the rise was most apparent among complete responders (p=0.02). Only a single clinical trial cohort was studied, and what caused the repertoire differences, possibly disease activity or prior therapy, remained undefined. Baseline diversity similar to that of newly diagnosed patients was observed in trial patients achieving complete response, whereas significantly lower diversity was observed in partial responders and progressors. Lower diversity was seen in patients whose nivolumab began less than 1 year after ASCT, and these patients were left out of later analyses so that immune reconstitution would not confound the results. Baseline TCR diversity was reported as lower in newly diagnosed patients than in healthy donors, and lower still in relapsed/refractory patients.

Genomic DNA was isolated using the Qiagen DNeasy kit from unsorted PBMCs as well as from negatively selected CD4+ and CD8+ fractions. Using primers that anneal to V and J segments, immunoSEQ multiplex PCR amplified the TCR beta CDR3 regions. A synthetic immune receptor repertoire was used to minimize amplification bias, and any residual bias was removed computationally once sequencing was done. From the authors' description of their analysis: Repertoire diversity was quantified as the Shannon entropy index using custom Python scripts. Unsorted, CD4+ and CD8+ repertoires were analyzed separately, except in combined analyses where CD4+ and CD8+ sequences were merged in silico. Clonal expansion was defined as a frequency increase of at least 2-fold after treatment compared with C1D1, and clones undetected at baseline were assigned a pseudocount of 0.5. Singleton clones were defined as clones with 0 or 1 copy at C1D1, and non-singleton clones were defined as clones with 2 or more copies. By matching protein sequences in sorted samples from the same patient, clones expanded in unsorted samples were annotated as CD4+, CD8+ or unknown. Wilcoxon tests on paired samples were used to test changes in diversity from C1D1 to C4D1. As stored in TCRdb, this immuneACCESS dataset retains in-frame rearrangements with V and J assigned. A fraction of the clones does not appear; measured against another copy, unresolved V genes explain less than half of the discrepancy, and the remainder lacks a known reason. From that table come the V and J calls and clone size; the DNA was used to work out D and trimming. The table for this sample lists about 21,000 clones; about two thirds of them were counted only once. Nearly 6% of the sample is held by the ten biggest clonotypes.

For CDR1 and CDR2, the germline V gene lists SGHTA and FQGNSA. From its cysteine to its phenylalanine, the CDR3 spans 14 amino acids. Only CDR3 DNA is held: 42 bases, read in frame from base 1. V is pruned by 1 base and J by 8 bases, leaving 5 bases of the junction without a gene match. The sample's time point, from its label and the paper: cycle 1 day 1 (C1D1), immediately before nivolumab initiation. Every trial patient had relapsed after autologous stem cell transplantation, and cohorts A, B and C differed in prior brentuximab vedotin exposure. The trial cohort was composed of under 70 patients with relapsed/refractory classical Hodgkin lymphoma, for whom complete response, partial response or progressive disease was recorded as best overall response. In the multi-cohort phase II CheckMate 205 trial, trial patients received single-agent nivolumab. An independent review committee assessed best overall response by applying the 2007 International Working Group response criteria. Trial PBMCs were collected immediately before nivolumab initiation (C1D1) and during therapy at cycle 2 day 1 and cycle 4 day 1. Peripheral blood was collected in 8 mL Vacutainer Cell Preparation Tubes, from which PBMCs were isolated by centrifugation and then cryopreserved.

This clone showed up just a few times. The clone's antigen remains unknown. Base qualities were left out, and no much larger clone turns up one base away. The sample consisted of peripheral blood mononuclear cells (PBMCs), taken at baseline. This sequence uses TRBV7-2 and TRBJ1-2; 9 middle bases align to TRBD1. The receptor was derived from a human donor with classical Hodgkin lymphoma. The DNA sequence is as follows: TGTGCCAGCAGCTTAGAAAGGGGACAGGGCGGCTACACCTTC. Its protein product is CASSLERGQGGYTF.